This TCR beta chain is drawn from a study of blood T cell repertoires in COVID-19. Study details: Collection of acute and convalescent COVID-19 samples took place in the United States, Italy and Spain. Sources were T cells, B-cell-depleted T cells, or PBMCs; the material itself was cDNA or gDNA.

In the original workflow: Nucleated cell number was recorded as an estimate derived from reference gene primer amplification. This table comes from immunoSEQ multiplex PCR, and its TCRdb copy is limited to in-frame clones, with some not included. The V and J calls and clone size were taken over from that table, and D and trimming were inferred from the DNA. The sample records roughly 64,000 clones, roughly 88% being singletons. V was shortened by 5 bases and J by 4 bases, with 14 bases between the two germline ends. CDR1 is PRHDT, CDR2 FYEKMQ, per germline (reference sequence). This CDR3 comprises 14 residues.

The sequencing input was peripheral blood. This rearrangement joins TRBV13 to TRBJ1-2; maybe TRBD1 (5 bases). The receptor was isolated from a woman aged 60-75 years with acute or convalescent COVID-19. The CDR3 DNA sequence: TGTGCCAGCAGCGAACCAGGGTACGGCTATGGCTACACCTTC. Encoded protein: CASSEPGYGYGYTF. The whole variable domain, filled in from reference TRBV13 and TRBJ1-2, reads AAGVIQSPRHLIKEKRETATLKCYPIPRHDTVYWYQQGPGQDPQFLISFYEKMQSDKGSIPDRFSAQQFSDYHSELNMSSLELGDSALYFCASSEPGYGYGYTFGSGTRLTVV.